This T cell receptor beta chain was found in a study of Ad26.COV2.S vaccination and SARS-CoV-2 variants. Data came from immunoSEQ multiplex PCR; TCRdb stores just in-frame clones and leaves some out. The sample has about 680,000 clones; roughly 90% are singletons. As regards this clone: Antigen unknown.

The CDR3 spans 15 residues. The ends were cut back, 1 base at V and 3 bases at J, with 10 bases in the middle. CDR1 and CDR2 from the germline V gene are LGHDT and YNNKEL (reference sequence). Stated treatment: around 19 received Ad26.COV2.S at low or high dose, single or two shots; roughly 5 received placebo; per-sample allocation not given. Specimens were obtained on day 63 following the first vaccine or placebo injection. It was an adult aged 18-55 years in Boston who was the donor. Study-level results: Responses of spike-specific T cells (both CD8+ and CD4+) reportedly showed substantial breadth after vaccination. Measures of TCR breadth and depth may have fallen short of total T cell responses.

Sample: peripheral blood, taken in a trial of Ad26.COV2.S vaccine versus placebo. The V call is TRBV3-1 (or the pseudogene TRBV3-2), the J call TRBJ1-5; tentative D call: TRBD1 (5 bases). This clonotype was sampled from a person aged 18-60 years who received the Ad26.COV2.S COVID-19 vaccine or a placebo. The CDR3 spells CASSQGGGSNQPQHF. CDR3 in DNA: TGTGCCAGCAGCCAAGGTGGGGGGTCCAATCAGCCCCAGCATTTT.